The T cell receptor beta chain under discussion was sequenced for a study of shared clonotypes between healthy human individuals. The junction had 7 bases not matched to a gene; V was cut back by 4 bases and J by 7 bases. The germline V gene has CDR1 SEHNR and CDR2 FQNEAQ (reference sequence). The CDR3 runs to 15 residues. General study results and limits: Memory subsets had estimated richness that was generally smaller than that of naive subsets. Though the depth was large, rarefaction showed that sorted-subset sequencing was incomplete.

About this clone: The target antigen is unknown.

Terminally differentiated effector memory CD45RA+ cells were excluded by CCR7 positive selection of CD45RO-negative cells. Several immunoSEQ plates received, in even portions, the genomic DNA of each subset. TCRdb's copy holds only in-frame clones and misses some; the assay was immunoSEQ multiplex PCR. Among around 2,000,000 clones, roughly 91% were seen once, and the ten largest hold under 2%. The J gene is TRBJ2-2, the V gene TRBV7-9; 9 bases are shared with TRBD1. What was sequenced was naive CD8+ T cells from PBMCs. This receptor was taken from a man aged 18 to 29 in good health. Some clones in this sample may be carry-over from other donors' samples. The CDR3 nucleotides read TGTGCCAGCAGCTCCCGGGACAGGGCCAACGGGGAGCTGTTTTTT. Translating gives CASSSRDRANGELFF.